Presented here are 12 T cell receptor beta chains from one specimen sequenced in a study of vaccination and CD4 T cells after COVID-19 (dated by TCRdb to the early 2020s). The antigens for these receptors are not known. Libraries came from PCR. The instrument was an Illumina iSeq 100. DNA from cultured CD4+ T cells was subjected to TCR sequencing with the Oncomine TCR Beta short-read assay at the Johns Hopkins FTIC core. Through fastp at Q25 and MiXCR, TCRdb rebuilt clones from the public reads, retaining in-frame beta chains. Identical CDR3 protein sequences are pooled into one entry, listed with their most common genes and DNA. Counted in this sample were some 12,000 distinct CDR3 sequences; around 20% of them appeared once. The top ten hold approximately 15% of the sample. The treatment or condition label of this sample denotes: approximately 10-day PBMC culture with coronavirus spike peptide pools or control peptides (ViraFEST assay).

Sequencing was performed on CD4+ T cells from blood, cultured in vitro, taken before SARS-CoV-2 vaccination. Source of these receptors: a human donor who received a COVID-19 vaccine.

By share, this clonotype ranks as medium-sized. This chain uses TRBV27 with TRBJ1-1; D perhaps matches TRBD1 (6 bases). The germline V gene encodes CDR1 MNHEY and CDR2 SMNVEV (reference sequence). The germline V and J ends were trimmed by 0 bases and 1 base, with 9 bases remaining between them. The CDR3 is 15 residues long. DNA of the CDR3: TGTGCCAGCAGTTTATCAATGACAGGGAACACTGAAGCTTTCTTT. Translated, it gives CASSLSMTGNTEAFF.

The V call is TRBV24-1, the J call TRBJ1-1; D gene ambiguous. The CDR3 spans 13 residues. Trimming shortened V by 5 bases and J by 8 bases, and 14 bases separated the two germline ends. Germline V gene lookup returns CDR1 KGHDR and CDR2 SFDVKD. The CDR3 nucleotides read TGTGCCACCAGTGCGGGAGCCCGAAGGGAAGCTTTCTTT. Translation gives CATSAGARREAFF.

V gene TRBV12-1 combines with J gene TRBJ2-3; the table's D call TRBD2 went unverified against the DNA. TRBV12-1 is a known pseudogene. CDR3 length: 17 amino acids. CDR3 bases: TGTGCCAGCACCCAACTAGCGGGGGGGCGGGGCACAGATACGCAGTATTTT. This translates into CASTQLAGGRGTDTQYF.

This chain joins TRBV18 and TRBJ2-7, with D tentatively TRBD1 or TRBD2 (7 bases each). From germline, CDR1 is KGHSH and CDR2 LQKENI. The CDR3 has 14 residues. V shed 3 bases and J shed 5 bases, with 14 bases lying between them. CDR3 sequence (DNA): TGTGCCAGCTCACCGACACAGGGGAGGGACGAGCAGTACTTC. Translation gives CASSPTQGRDEQYF.

This clonotype has only a few counts. The J gene is TRBJ2-5, the V gene TRBV5-1; 10 bases fit TRBD2. Germline trimming cut 5 bases from V and 1 base from J; bases unmatched to any gene: 5. CDR3 length: 15 amino acids. Per the germline V gene, CDR1 is SGHRS and CDR2 is YFSETQ. The CDR3 DNA is TGCGCCAGCAGTGGTAGCGGGGGGCCCCAAGAGACCCAGTACTTC. This codes for CASSGSGGPQETQYF.

This clonotype turned up a few times. The chain has TRBV20-1 and TRBJ2-7; TRBD1 matches at 8 bases. The CDR3 covers 14 residues. Germline V gene sequence: CDR1 DFQATT, CDR2 SNEGSKA (reference sequence). The V segment lost 0 bases and the J segment 4 bases; nucleotides outside the gene matches: 5. CDR3 in DNA: TGCAGTGCTAGAGACGGACAGGGTAAATACGAGCAGTACTTC. Amino acid sequence: CSARDGQGKYEQYF.

The chain employs TRBV7-2 and TRBJ1-3; 8 bases match TRBD1. J gave up 3 bases and V 5 bases, and 3 bases lay outside the gene matches. Germline V gene lookup returns CDR1 SGHTA and CDR2 FQGNSA. CDR3 length equals 14 residues. The CDR3: CASSLQGDGNTIYF. The CDR3 DNA reads as TGTGCCAGCAGCCTACAGGGGGATGGAAACACCATATATTTT.

This clonotype has a handful of counts. V is TRBV7-3 and J is TRBJ1-1; no reliable D call. V was shortened by 3 bases and J by 1 base, with 6 bases between the two germline ends. This CDR3 comprises 13 residues. Germline V gives CDR1 SGHTA, CDR2 FQGTGA. This chain's CDR3 is CASSFIQNTEAFF. The CDR3 DNA follows: TGTGCCAGCAGCTTTATACAGAACACTGAAGCTTTCTTT.

J is TRBJ2-3 and V is TRBV6-1; 11 bases line up with TRBD2. After removal of 6 bases from V and 2 bases from J, the junction contained 7 bases not matched to a gene. This CDR3 spans 16 amino acids. From germline, CDR1 is MNHNS and CDR2 SASEGT. This chain's CDR3 is CASRILAGAPTDTQYF. The CDR3 DNA reads TGTGCCAGCAGAATACTAGCGGGGGCCCCCACAGATACGCAGTATTTT.

This clonotype was seen a handful of times. The genes are TRBV5-6 and TRBJ1-6; D remains ambiguous. The germline V gene has CDR1 SGHDT and CDR2 YYEEEE. Trimming removed 3 bases from V and 10 bases from J, with 5 bases in between. CDR3 length: 11 amino acids. Here the CDR3 reads CASSSRSPLHF. CDR3 DNA: TGTGCCAGCAGCTCAAGGTCACCCCTCCACTTT.

This chain uses TRBV5-4 with TRBJ1-2, with 9 positions matching TRBD1. V shed 2 bases, J shed 6 bases, and the junction held 8 bases outside the gene matches. The germline V gene encodes CDR1 SGHNT and CDR2 YYREEE (reference sequence). The CDR3 totals 15 residues. The CDR3 nucleotides are TGTGCCAGCAGCTTAACCGGGACAGGGCTTAATGGCTACACCTTC. Translation: CASSLTGTGLNGYTF.

The chain links TRBV5-6 to TRBJ2-5; 9 nucleotides agree with TRBD2. Losses at the gene ends were 2 bases for V and 2 bases for J; bases not matched to a gene: 4. Germline CDR1 SGHDT, CDR2 YYEEEE. The CDR3 extends over 15 amino acids. The CDR3 spells CASSFPSGVQETQYF. The CDR3 nucleotides read TGTGCCAGCAGCTTTCCTAGCGGGGTTCAAGAGACCCAGTACTTC.